What follows is one T cell receptor beta chain and its context. Antigen unknown. Template-switch reactions added UMIs with a 6-nucleotide sample barcode. TCRdb re-called the 5' RACE reads and shows each CDR3 protein once, DNA omitted. This specimen shows about 110,000 distinct CDR3 sequences; the ten leading clones hold around 11%. Germline CDR1 SGHNT, CDR2 YYREEE (reference sequence). The CDR3 sequence is 14 residues long. The data stem from a study of monozygotic twins with inflammatory bowel disease. Study-level points and caveats: Other individuals had fewer clonotypes in common with IBD patients than with healthy twins, especially with disease activity.

Whole blood without T cell sorting served as the source of isolated total RNA. The sequence was collected from a human donor with ulcerative colitis or Crohn's disease, or a healthy co-twin of an affected twin (not recorded which). Sequencing was done on a sample of blood. The chain uses TRBV5-4 and TRBJ2-5; TCRdb names TRBD1, which stays unverified in the absence of DNA. CDR3 amino acids: CASSPGGFEETQYF.